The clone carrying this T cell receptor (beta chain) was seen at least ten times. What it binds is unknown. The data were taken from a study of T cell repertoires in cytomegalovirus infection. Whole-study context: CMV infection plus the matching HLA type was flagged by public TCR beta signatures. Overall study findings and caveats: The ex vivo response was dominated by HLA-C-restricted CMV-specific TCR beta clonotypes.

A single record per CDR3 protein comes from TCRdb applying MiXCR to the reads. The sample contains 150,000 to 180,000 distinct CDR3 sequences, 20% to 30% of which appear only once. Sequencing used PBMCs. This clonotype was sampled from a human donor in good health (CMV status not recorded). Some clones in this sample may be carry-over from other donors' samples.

CDR3 bases: TGTGCCAGCAGCGCCGGGACTCCAGGAGATACGCAGTATTTT. Amino acids: CASSAGTPGDTQYF. The V gene is TRBV7-6, the J gene TRBJ2-3; D is perhaps TRBD2 (6 bases). Trimming removed 5 bases at V and 5 bases at J, with 14 bases between. Germline V lookup: CDR1 SGHVS, CDR2 FNYEAQ. CDR3 length: 14 amino acids.